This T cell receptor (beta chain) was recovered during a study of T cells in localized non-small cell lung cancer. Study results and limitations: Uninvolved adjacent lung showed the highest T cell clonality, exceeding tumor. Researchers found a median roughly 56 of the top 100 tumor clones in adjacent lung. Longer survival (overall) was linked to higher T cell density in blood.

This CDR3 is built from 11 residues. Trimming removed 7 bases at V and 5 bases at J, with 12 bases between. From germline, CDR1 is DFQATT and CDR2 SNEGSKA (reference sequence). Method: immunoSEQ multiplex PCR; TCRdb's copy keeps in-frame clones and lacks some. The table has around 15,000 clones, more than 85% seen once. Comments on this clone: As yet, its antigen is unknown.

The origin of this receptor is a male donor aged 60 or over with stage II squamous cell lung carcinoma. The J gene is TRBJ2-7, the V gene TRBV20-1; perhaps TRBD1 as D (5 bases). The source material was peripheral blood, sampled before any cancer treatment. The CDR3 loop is CSVLQGNEQYF. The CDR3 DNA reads TGCAGTGTTCTCCAGGGTAACGAGCAGTACTTC.